The 3 T cell receptor beta chains presented below share a single source sample, sequenced in a study of cytomegalovirus exposure and HLA in healthy donors. Repertoires were generated with immunoSEQ multiplex PCR, while TCRdb's copy carries only in-frame clones and drops some. Of about 140,000 clones in the sample, about 90% were seen once. Material: PBMCs. The receptor set was obtained from a young woman in good health and CMV-seropositive.

V usage is TRBV9 and J usage is TRBJ2-1; 11 bases match TRBD2. The CDR3 sequence is 15 residues long. CDR1 is SGDLS, CDR2 YYNGEE, per germline. The junction had 4 bases not matched to a gene; V was cut back by 4 bases and J by 4 bases. Here the CDR3 reads CASSSGTSGYNEQFF. The CDR3 DNA sequence: TGTGCCAGCAGCTCTGGGACTAGCGGATACAATGAGCAGTTCTTC.

As to this clone: The same CDR3 is also encoded by other DNA sequences in this sample. The rearrangement uses TRBV6-5 and TRBJ2-7; 11 positions match TRBD1. CDR1 and CDR2 from the germline V gene are MNHEY and SVGAGI. The CDR3 contains 15 residues. Trimming at V came to 5 bases and at J to 2 bases, leaving 5 bases not matched to a gene. The CDR3 DNA follows: TGTGCCAGCAGTCGGGACAGGGGGGAAACCTACGAGCAGTACTTC. Amino acids: CASSRDRGETYEQYF.

The chain recombines TRBV5-4 with TRBJ1-1; TRBD1 agrees at 8 bases. The germline V gene encodes CDR1 SGHNT and CDR2 YYREEE (reference sequence). Trimming removed 1 base from V and 1 base from J; junction bases left unmatched: 0. The CDR3 has 14 residues. CDR3 sequence: CASSLQGANTEAFF. DNA of the CDR3: TGTGCCAGCAGCTTGCAGGGGGCGAACACTGAAGCTTTCTTT.